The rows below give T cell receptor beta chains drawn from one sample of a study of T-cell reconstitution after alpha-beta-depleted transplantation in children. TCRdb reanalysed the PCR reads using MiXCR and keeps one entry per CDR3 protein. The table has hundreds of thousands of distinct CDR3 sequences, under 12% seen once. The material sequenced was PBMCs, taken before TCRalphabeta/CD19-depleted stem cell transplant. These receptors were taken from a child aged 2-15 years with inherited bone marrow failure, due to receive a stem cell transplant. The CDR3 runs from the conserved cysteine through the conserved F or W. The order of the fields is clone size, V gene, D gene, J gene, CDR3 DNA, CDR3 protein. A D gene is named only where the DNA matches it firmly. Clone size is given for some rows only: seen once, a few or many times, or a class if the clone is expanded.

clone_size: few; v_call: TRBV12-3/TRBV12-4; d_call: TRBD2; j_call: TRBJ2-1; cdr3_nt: TGTGCCAGCAGTGCCCGGACTAGCGGGAGAACGGGCGAGCAGTTCTTC; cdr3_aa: CASSARTSGRTGEQFF
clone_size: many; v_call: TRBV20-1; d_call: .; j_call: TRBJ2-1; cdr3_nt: TGCAGTGCTACCCGCGCCAGCTCCTACAATGAGCAGTTCTTC; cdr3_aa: CSATRASSYNEQFF
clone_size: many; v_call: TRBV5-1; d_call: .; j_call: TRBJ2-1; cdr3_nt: TGCGCCAGCAGCTTGTTGAGTTACGACAATGAGCAGTTCTTC; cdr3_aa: CASSLLSYDNEQFF
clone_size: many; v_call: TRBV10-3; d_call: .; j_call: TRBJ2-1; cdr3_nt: TGTGCCCCCCGCCGCCCGGGGTACAATGAGCAGTTCTTC; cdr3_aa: CAPRRPGYNEQFF
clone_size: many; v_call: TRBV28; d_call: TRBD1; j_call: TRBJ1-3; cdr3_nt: TGTGCCAGCAGTGCCGGACAGGGCCCATCAATTGGAAACACCATATATTTT; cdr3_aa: CASSAGQGPSIGNTIYF
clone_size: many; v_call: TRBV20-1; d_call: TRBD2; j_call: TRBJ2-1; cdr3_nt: TGCAGTGCTAGAGATCCGGGCGGGAGGGCCTCCTACAATGAGCAGTTCTTC; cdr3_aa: CSARDPGGRASYNEQFF
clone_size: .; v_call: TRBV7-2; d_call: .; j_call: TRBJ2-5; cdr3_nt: TGTGCCAGCAGCGTAGACGCCTGGACGCCATGGGACCAGTACTTC; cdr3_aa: CASSVDAWTPWDQYF
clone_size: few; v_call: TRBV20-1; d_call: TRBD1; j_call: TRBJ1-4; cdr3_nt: TGCAGTGCTAGGGGAGGCCGGGACAGGGGGCTATCTAATGAAAAACTGTTTTTT; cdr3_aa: CSARGGRDRGLSNEKLFF
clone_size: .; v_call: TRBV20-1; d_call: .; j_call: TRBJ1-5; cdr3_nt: TGCAGTGCTTTCTCTAGCTATCAGCCCCAGCATTTT; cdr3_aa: CSAFSSYQPQHF
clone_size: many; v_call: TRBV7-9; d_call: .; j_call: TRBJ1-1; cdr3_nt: TGTGCCAGCAGCGCCATTGGGGGAAACACTGAAGCTTTCTTT; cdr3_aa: CASSAIGGNTEAFF
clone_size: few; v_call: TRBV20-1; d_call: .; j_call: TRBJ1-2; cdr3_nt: TGCAGTGCTAGCAACTATGGCTACACCTTC; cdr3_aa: CSASNYGYTF
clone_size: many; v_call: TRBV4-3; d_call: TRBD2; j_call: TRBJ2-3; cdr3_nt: TGCGCCAGCAGCCACTTGTCGTCTAGCGGGGCCCGAACGCAGTATTTT; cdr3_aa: CASSHLSSSGARTQYF
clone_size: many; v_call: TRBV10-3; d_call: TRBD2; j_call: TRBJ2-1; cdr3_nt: TGTGCCATCAGTGACTCGCGGGAGGGCCTTGAGCAGTTCTTC; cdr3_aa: CAISDSREGLEQFF
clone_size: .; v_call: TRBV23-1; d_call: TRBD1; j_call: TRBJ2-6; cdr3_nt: TGCGCCAGCAGTCAATTCGTGGGACAGGTCTCTGGGGCCAACGTCCTGACTTTC; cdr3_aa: CASSQFVGQVSGANVLTF
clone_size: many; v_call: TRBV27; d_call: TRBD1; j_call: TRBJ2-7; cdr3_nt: TGTGCCAGCGGGTCCGGGACAGTCCCCTACGAGCAGTACTTC; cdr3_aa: CASGSGTVPYEQYF
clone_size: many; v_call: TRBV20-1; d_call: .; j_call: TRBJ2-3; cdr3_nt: TGCAGTGCTAGAGATCTTGGCGGGATCACAGATACGCAGTATTTT; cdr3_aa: CSARDLGGITDTQYF
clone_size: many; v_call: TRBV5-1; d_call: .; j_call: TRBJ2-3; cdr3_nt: TGCGCCAGCAGCACGAAAGGGAGCCCAGATACGCAGTATTTT; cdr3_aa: CASSTKGSPDTQYF
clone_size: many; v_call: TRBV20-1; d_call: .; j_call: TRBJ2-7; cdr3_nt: TGCAGTGCCTCGATGGGTCCTTTGAGCGAGCAGTACTTC; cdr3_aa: CSASMGPLSEQYF
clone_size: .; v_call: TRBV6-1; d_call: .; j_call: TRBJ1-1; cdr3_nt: TGTGCCGCAAGAGGGCTCATGAACACTGAAGCTTTCTTT; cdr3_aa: CAARGLMNTEAFF
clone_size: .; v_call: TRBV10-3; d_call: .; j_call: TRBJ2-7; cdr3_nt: TGTGCCATCAGTGACCTTGGGGCGGGCCTCTCCTACGAGCAGTACTTC; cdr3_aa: CAISDLGAGLSYEQYF
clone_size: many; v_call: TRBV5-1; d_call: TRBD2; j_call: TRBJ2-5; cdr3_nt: TGCGCCAGCAGCTTCGCTAGCGGTTTGCAGACCCAGTACTTC; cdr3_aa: CASSFASGLQTQYF
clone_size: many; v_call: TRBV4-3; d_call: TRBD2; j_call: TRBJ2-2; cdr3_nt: TGCGCCAGCAGCCAAGGACTAGCAGGAGTGGAGCTGTTTTTT; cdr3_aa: CASSQGLAGVELFF
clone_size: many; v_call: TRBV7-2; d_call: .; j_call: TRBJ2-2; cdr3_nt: TGTGCCAGCAGCTCACGGGGACGGGGGTGGAACACCGGGGAGCTGTTTTTT; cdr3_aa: CASSSRGRGWNTGELFF
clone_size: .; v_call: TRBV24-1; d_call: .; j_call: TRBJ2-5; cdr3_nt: TGTGCCACCAGTGATTTCAGCCTCAGGGGAAGTCAAGAGACCCAGTACTTC; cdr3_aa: CATSDFSLRGSQETQYF
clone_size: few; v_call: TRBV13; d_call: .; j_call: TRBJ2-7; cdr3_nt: TGTGCCAGCAGCTTATCGCGGGACGCAGAGGCCTACGAGCAGTACTTC; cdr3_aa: CASSLSRDAEAYEQYF
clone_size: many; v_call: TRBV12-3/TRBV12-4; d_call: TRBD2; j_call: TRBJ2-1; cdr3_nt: TGTGCCAGCAGTTTATTGGCGGGAGGCTACAATGAGCAGTTCTTC; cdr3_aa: CASSLLAGGYNEQFF
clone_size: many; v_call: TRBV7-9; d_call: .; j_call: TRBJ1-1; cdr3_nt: TGTGCCAGCAGCCAGGGGCACACTGAAGCTTTCTTT; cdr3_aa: CASSQGHTEAFF
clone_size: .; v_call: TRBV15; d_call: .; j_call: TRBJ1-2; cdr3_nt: TGTGCCACCAGCAGAAACATACGGCCCGCCGGTGGCTACACCTTC; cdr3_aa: CATSRNIRPAGGYTF
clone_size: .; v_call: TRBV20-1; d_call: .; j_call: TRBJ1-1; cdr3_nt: TGCAGTGCTAGAATCCGGGGGAAAGAAGCTTTCTTT; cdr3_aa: CSARIRGKEAFF
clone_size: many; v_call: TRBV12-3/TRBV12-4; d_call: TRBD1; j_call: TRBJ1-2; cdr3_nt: TGTGCCAGCAGACCGACAGGGGGTAGGAACGGCTACACCTTC; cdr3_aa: CASRPTGGRNGYTF
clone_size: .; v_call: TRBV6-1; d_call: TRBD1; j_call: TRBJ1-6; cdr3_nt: TGTGCCAGCAGACGTACAGGGGCCAACTCCTATAATTCACCCCTCCACTTT; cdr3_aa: CASRRTGANSYNSPLHF
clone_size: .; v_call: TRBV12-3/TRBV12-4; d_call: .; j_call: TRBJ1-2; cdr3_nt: TGTGCCAGCAGTATCCTTTCCGACGCGGCCCATGGCTACACCTTC; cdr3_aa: CASSILSDAAHGYTF
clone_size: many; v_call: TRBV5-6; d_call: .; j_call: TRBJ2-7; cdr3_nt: TGTGCCAGCAGCTGGGGCGGGCCCCAAGTAGACTTC; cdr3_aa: CASSWGGPQVDF
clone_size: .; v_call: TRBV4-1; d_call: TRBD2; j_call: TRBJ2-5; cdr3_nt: TGCGCCAGCAGCGAAACTGGACTAGCGGGTGAGACCCAGTACTTC; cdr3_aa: CASSETGLAGETQYF
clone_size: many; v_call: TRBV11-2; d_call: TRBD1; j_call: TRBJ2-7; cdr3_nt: TGTGCCAGCAGCTTAGTCGGGGACAGGAGATACGAGCAGTACTTC; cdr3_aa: CASSLVGDRRYEQYF
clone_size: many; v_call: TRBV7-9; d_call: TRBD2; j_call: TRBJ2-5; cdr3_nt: TGTGCCAGCAGCTTAGATCGGTCTAGCGGGAGCTTTAAGCAGTACTTC; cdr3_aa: CASSLDRSSGSFKQYF
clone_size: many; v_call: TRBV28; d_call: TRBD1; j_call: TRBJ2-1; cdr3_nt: TGTGCCAGCAGGGGTCCGACAGGGGGGAATGAGCAGTTCTTC; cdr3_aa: CASRGPTGGNEQFF
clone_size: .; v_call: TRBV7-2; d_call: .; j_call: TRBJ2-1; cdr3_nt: TGTGCCAGCAGCTTAACGGGACTCCTCTGGAATGAGCAGTTCTTC; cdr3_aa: CASSLTGLLWNEQFF
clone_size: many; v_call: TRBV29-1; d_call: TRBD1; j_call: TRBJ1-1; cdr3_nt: TGCAGCGTTGCAGACAGGGCGGACACTGAAGCTTTCTTT; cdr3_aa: CSVADRADTEAFF
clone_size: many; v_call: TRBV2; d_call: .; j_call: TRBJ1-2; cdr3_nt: TGTGCCAGCAGGACTACAGGGTATGGCTACACCTTC; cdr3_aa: CASRTTGYGYTF
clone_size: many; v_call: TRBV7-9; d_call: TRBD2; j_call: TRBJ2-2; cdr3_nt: TGTGCCAGCAGCCGAGGACTAGCGGGTTCGGCCGGGGAGCTGTTTTTT; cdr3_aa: CASSRGLAGSAGELFF
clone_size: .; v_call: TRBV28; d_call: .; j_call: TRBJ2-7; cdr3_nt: TGTGCCAGCAGTCACAGGATTTACGAGCAGTACTTC; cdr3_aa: CASSHRIYEQYF
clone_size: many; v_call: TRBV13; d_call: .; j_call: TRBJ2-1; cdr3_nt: TGTGCCAGCAGCTTAGGGGGTAAAGGCTACAATGATCAGTTCTTC; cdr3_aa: CASSLGGKGYNDQFF
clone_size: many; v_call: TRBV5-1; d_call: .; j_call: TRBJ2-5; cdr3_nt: TGCGCCAGCAGCTGGGGGAGGAGGGACGTACACCAAGAGACCCAGTACTTC; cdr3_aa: CASSWGRRDVHQETQYF
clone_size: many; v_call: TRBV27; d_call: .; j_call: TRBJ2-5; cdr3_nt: TGTGCCAGCAGTTCACCAAACCAAGAGACCCAGTACTTC; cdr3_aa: CASSSPNQETQYF
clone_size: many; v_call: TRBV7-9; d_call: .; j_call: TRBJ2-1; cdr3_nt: TGTGCCAGCAGCCTCCCCCTTATGAATGAGCAGTTCTTC; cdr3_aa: CASSLPLMNEQFF
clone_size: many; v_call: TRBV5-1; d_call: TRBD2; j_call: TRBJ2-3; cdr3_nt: TGCGCCAGCAGCCCCTTCACTAGCGGGAGAGAAGGAGATACGCAGTATTTT; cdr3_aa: CASSPFTSGREGDTQYF
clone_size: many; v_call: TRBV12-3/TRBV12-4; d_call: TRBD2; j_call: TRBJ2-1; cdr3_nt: TGTGCCAGCAGCCTAATCCTAGCGGGAGGGCCAAGCCATGAGCAGTTCTTC; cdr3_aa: CASSLILAGGPSHEQFF
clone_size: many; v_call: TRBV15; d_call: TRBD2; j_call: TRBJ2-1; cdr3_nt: TGTGCCACCAGCAGAGCTCTAGCGGCAGTCTCCTACAATGAGCAGTTCTTC; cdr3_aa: CATSRALAAVSYNEQFF
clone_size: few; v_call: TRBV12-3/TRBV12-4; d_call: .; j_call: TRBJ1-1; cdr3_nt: TGTGCCAGCAGTTTAGGGGAATTGAACACTGAAGCTTTCTTT; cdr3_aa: CASSLGELNTEAFF
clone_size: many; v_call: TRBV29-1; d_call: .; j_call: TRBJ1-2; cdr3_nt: TGCAGCGTTGAAGGGATGTATGGCTACACCTTC; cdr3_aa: CSVEGMYGYTF
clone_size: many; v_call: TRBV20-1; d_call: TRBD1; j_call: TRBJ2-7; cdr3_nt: TGCAGTGTAGTTCGGCAGGGGGCTTACGAGCAGTACTTC; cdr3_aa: CSVVRQGAYEQYF
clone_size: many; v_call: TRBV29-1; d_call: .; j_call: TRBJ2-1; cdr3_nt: TGCAGCGCGCCTAGGGCAAATGAGCAGTTCTTC; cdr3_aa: CSAPRANEQFF
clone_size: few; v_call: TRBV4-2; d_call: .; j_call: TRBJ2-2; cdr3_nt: TGTGCCAGCCGCCACAAAGGAATCGGGGAGCTGTTTTTT; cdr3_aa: CASRHKGIGELFF
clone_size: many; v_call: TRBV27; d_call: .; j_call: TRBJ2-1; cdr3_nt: TGTGCCAGCAGTTGTTTGGCCCCTAGGGACAATGAGCAGTTCTTC; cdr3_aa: CASSCLAPRDNEQFF